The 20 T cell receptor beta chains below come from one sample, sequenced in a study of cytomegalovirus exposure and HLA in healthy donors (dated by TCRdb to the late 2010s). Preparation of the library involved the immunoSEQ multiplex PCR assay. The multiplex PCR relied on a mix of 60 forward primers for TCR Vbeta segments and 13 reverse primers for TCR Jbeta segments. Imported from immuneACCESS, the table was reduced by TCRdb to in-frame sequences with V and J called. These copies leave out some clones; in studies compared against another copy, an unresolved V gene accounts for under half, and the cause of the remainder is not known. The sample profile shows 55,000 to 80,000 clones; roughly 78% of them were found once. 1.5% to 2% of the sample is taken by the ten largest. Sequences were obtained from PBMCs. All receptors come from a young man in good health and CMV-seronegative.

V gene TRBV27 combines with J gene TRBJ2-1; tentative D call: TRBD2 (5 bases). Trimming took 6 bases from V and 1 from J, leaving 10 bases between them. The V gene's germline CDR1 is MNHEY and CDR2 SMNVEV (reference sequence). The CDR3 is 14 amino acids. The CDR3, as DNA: TGTGCCAGCAGCGGTGGGAGTTCCTACAATGAGCAGTTCTTC. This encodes CASSGGSSYNEQFF.

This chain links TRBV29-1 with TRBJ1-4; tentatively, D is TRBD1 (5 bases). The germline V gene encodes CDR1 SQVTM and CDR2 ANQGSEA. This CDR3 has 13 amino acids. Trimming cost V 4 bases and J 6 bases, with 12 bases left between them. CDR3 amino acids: CSVAEGLYEKLFF. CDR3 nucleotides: TGCAGCGTTGCAGAGGGGCTGTATGAAAAACTGTTTTTT.

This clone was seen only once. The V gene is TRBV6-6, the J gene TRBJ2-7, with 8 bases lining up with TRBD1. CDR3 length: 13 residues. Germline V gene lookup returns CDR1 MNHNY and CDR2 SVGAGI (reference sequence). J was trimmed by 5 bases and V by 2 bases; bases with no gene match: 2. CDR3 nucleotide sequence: TGTGCCAGCAGTTACGACAGGGGCCACGAGCAGTACTTC. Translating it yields CASSYDRGHEQYF.

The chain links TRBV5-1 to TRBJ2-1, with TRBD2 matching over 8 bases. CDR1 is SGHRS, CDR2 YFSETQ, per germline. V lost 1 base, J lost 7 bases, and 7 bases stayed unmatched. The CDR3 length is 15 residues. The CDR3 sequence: CASSLMPAGGNEQFF. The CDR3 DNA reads TGCGCCAGCAGCTTGATGCCGGCGGGAGGTAATGAGCAGTTCTTC.

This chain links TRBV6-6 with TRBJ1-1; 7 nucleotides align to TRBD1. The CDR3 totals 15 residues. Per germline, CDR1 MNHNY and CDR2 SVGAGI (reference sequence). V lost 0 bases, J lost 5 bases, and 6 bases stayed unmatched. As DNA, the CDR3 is TGTGCCAGCAGTTACTCCCAGGGGGTGATTACTGAAGCTTTCTTT. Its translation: CASSYSQGVITEAFF.

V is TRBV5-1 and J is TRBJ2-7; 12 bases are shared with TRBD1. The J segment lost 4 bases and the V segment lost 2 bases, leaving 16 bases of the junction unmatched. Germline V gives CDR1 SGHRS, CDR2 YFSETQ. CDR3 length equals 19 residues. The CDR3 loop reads CASSFGHRGTGGARYEQYF. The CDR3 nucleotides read TGCGCCAGCAGCTTTGGGCATCGGGGGACAGGGGGCGCACGGTACGAGCAGTACTTC.

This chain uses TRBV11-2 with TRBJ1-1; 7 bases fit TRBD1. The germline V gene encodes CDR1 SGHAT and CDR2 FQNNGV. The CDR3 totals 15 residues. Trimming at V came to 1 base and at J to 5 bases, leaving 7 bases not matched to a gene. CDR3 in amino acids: CASSLGSQGRTEAFF. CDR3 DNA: TGTGCCAGCAGCTTAGGGTCACAGGGGAGGACTGAAGCTTTCTTT.

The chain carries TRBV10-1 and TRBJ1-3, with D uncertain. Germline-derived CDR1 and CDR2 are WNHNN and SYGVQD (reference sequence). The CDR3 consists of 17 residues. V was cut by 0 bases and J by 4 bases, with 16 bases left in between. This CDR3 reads CASSESTPYQRGNTIYF. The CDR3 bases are TGCGCCAGCAGTGAGTCGACTCCATACCAGAGGGGAAACACCATATATTTT.

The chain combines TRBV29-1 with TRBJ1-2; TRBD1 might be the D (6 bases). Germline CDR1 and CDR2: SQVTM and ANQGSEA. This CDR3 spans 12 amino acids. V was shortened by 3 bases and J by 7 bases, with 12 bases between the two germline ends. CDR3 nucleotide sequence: TGCAGCGTTGAGGGGGGGGCGGGTGGCTACACCTTC. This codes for CSVEGGAGGYTF.

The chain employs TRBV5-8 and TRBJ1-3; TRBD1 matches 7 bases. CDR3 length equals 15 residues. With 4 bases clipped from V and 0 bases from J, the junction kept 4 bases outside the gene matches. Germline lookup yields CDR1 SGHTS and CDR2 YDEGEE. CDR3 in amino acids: CASSEGQFSGNTIYF. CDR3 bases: TGTGCCAGCAGCGAGGGACAGTTCTCTGGAAACACCATATATTTT.

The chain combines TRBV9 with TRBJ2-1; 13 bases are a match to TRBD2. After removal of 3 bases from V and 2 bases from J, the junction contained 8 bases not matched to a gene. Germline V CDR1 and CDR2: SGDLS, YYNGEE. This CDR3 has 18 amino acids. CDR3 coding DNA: TGTGCCAGCAGCGCCGAAAGACTAGCGGGAGGTACCTACAATGAGCAGTTCTTC. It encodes CASSAERLAGGTYNEQFF.

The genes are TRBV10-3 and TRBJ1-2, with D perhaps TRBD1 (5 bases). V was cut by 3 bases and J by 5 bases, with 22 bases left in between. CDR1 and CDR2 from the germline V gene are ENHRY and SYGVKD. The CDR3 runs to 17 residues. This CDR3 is CAISEYHSIRVLYGYTF. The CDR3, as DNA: TGTGCCATCAGTGAATACCACTCCATCAGGGTGTTATATGGCTACACCTTC.

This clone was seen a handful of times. In DNA, the CDR3 is TGTGCCAGCAGTCTTGTATCTTCCCGCTATGGCTACACCTTC. It encodes CASSLVSSRYGYTF. The chain carries TRBV6-1 and TRBJ1-2; D uncertain. The V end was cut by 5 bases, the J end by 4 bases, with 14 bases between. Germline V gene lookup returns CDR1 MNHNS and CDR2 SASEGT. The CDR3 loop spans 14 amino acids.

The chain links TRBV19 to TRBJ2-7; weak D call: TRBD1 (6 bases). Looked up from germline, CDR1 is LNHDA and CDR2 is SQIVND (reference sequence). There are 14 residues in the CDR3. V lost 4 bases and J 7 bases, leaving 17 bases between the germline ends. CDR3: CASSTGQLSGEQYF. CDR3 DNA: TGTGCCAGTAGTACTGGACAGCTATCGGGGGAGCAGTACTTC. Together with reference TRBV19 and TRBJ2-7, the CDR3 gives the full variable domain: DGGITQSPKYLFRKEGQNVTLSCEQNLNHDAMYWYRQDPGQGLRLIYYSQIVNDFQKGDIAEGYSVSREKKESFPLTVTSAQKNPTAFYLCASSTGQLSGEQYFGPGTRLTVT.

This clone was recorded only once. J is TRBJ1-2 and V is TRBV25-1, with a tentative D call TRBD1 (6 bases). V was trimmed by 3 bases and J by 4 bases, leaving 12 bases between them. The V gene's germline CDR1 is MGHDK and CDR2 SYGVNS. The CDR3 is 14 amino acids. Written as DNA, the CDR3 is TGTGCCAGCAGTGAGAACAGGGAGGGCTATGGCTACACCTTC. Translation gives CASSENREGYGYTF.

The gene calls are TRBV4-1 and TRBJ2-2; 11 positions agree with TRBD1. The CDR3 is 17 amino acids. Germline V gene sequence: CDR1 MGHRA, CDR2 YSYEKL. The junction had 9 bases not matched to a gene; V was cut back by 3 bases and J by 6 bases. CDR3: CASSHTGGTGGSGELFF. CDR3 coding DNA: TGCGCCAGCAGCCACACTGGTGGGACAGGGGGATCCGGGGAGCTGTTTTTT.

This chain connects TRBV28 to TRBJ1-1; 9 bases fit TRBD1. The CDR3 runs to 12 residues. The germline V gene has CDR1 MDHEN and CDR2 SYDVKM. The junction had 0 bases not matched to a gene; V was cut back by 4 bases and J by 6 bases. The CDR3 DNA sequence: TGTGCCAGCAGTTGGACAGGGGCTGAAGCTTTCTTT. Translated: CASSWTGAEAFF.

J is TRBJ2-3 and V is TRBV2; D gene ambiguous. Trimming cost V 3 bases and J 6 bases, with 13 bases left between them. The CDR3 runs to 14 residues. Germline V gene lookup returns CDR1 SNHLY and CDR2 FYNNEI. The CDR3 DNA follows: TGTGCCAGCAGTGACTCATCAGATACGGATACGCAGTATTTT. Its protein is CASSDSSDTDTQYF.

The CDR3 reads CASEYRGRYEQYF. The CDR3 DNA reads TGTGCCTCCGAGTACAGGGGGCGTTACGAGCAGTACTTC. The genes are TRBV30 and TRBJ2-5, with 9 positions matching TRBD1. The J call could be wrong; TRBJ2-7 is a better fit for the DNA end. The CDR3 consists of 13 residues. Germline V gene sequence: CDR1 GTSNPN, CDR2 SVGIG (reference sequence).

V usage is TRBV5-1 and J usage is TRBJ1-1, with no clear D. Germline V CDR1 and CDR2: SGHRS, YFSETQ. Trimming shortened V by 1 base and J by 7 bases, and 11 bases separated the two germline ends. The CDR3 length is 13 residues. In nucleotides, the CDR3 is TGCGCCAGCAGCTTGTCGGGAACTATTGAAGCTTTCTTT. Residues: CASSLSGTIEAFF.